One sample yielded the 7 T cell receptor beta chains listed below, sequenced in a study of T cell repertoires in cytomegalovirus infection. TCRdb reanalysed the reads using MiXCR and keeps one entry per CDR3 protein. The data contain hundreds of thousands of distinct CDR3 sequences, 20% to 30% of them singletons. Specimen: CD8+ T cells from PBMCs. The receptors shown here come from a human donor in good health (CMV status not recorded). Some clones in this sample may be carry-over from other donors' samples.

This clonotype occurred a few times. The chain employs TRBV11-2 and TRBJ1-4; TRBD1 might be the D (5 bases). CDR1 is SGHAT and CDR2 is FQNNGV in the germline V gene. Deletions cut 4 bases from V and 11 bases from J, with 11 bases between. This CDR3 has 12 amino acids. The CDR3 DNA sequence: TGTGCCAGCAGCTCAGGGTTGGGGAAACTGTTTTTT. It is translated as CASSSGLGKLFF. The full variable domain, rest sourced from reference TRBV11-2 and TRBJ1-4, is EAGVAQSPRYKIIEKRQSVAFWCNPISGHATLYWYQQILGQGPKLLIQFQNNGVVDDSQLPKDRFSAERLKGVDSTLKIQPAKLEDSAVYLCASSSGLGKLFFGSGTQLSVL.

In regard to this clonotype: This may come from a read error, since a much larger clone is one base off. CDR3 nucleotides: TGTGTCAGCCTTTCGGTGGCAGTAGGTCAGCCCCAGCATTTT. It translates to CVSLSVAVGQPQHF. This chain joins TRBV28 and TRBJ1-5, with D uncertain. The CDR3 loop spans 14 amino acids. Germline assignment: CDR1 MDHEN and CDR2 SYDVKM.

This clonotype has a handful of counts. The chain has TRBV25-1 and TRBJ2-6; the D is unclear. V lost 3 bases to trimming and J lost 0 bases, with 24 bases between them. This CDR3 is built from 21 residues. CDR1 is MGHDK and CDR2 is SYGVNS in the germline V gene. The CDR3 bases are TGTGCCAGCAGTGATAAGGTGCGGCCCCCCGGGCTCGACTCTGGGGCCAACGTCCTGACTTTC. Translated: CASSDKVRPPGLDSGANVLTF. The full variable domain, rest sourced from reference TRBV25-1 and TRBJ2-6, is EADIYQTPRYLVIGTGKKITLECSQTMGHDKMYWYQQDPGMELHLIHYSYGVNSTEKGDLSSESTVSRIRTEHFPLTLESARPSHTSQYLCASSDKVRPPGLDSGANVLTFGAGSRLTVL.

This clonotype was found many times. The rearrangement links TRBV28 to TRBJ1-5, with TRBD1 as a possible D gene (5 bases). The germline V gene encodes CDR1 MDHEN and CDR2 SYDVKM. V lost 5 bases to trimming and J lost 6 bases, with 14 bases between them. This CDR3 has 14 amino acids. In DNA, the CDR3 is TGTGCCAGCAGTATCTACAGAGGGGCTCAGCCCCAGCATTTT. Amino acids: CASSIYRGAQPQHF.

The chain is built from TRBV28 and TRBJ2-6; a possible D gene is TRBD1 (6 bases). The CDR3 is 18 residues long. Looked up from germline, CDR1 is MDHEN and CDR2 is SYDVKM. Trimming removed 10 bases at V and 3 bases at J, with 25 bases between. The CDR3 loop reads CANHGGRSTLCGANVLTF. CDR3 DNA: TGTGCCAACCATGGGGGCAGGTCTACCTTGTGTGGGGCCAACGTCCTGACTTTC.

This clonotype was observed many times. The chain recombines TRBV7-9 with TRBJ2-7; a weak D match, TRBD2 (5 bases). Germline V CDR1 and CDR2: SEHNR, FQNEAQ (reference sequence). CDR3 length: 12 amino acids. The germline V and J ends were trimmed by 8 bases and 2 bases, with 10 bases remaining between them. Here the CDR3 reads CASGGQPYEQYV. CDR3 in DNA: TGTGCCAGCGGCGGGCAGCCCTACGAGCAGTACGTC.

There are many counts of this clonotype. The rearrangement joins TRBV4-1 to TRBJ2-7; tentatively, D is TRBD2 (5 bases). V lost 0 bases and J lost 11, with 17 bases in between. Germline CDR1 and CDR2: MGHRA and YSYEKL. This CDR3 has 14 residues. CDR3 in amino acids: CASSQEEASERKYF. The CDR3 DNA sequence: TGCGCCAGCAGCCAAGAGGAGGCTTCAGAGCGGAAGTACTTC.